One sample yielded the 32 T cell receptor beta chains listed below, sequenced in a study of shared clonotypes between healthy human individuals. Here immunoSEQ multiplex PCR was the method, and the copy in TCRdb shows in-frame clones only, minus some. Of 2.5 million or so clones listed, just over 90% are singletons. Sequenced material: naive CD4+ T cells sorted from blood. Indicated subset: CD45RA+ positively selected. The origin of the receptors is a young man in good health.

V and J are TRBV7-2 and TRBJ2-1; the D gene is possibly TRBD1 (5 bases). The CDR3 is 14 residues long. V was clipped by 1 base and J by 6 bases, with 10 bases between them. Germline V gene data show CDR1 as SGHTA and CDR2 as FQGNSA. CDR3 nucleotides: TGTGCCAGCAGCTTAGAGATGCAGGGCAATGAGCAGTTCTTC. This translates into CASSLEMQGNEQFF.

The CDR3 region is CASSFSRGGNEQFF. Here the CDR3 DNA reads TGTGCCAGCAGTTTTTCCAGGGGGGGCAATGAGCAGTTCTTC. V is TRBV6-5 and J is TRBJ2-1; perhaps D is TRBD1 or TRBD2 (7 bases each). The V gene lost 4 bases and the J gene lost 6 bases, with 13 bases spanning the gap. Germline values: CDR1 MNHEY, CDR2 SVGAGI. The CDR3 covers 14 residues.

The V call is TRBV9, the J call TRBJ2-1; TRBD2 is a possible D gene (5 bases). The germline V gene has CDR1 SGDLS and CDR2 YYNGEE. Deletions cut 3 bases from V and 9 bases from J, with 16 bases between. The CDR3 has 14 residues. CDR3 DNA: TGTGCCAGCAGCGCCGGGGTTCTCTGGGGTGAGCAGTTCTTC. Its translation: CASSAGVLWGEQFF.

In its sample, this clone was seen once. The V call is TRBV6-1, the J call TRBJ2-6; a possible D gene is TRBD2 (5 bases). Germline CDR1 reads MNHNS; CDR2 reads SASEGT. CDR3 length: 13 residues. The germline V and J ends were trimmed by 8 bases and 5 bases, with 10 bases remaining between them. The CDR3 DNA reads TGTGCCAGCTACGCGGGCAGGGCCAACGTCCTGACTTTC. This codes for CASYAGRANVLTF.

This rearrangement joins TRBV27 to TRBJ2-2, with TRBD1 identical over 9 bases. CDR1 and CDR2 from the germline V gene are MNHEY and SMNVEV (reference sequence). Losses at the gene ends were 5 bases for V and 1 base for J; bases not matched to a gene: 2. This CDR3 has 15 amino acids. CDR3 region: CASSQDRGNTGELFF. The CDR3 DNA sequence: TGTGCCAGCAGTCAGGACAGGGGGAACACCGGGGAGCTGTTTTTT.

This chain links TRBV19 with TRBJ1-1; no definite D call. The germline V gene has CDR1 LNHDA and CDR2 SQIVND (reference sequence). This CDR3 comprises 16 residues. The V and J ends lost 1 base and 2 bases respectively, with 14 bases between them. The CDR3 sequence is CASSIGTAKQNTEAFF. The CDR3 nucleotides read TGTGCCAGTAGTATAGGAACAGCTAAGCAAAACACTGAAGCTTTCTTT.

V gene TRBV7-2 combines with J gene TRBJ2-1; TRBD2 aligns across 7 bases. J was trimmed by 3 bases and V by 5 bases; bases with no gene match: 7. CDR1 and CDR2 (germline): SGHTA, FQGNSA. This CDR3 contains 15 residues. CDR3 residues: CASSAGLGFYNEQFF. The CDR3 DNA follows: TGTGCCAGCAGCGCCGGACTAGGGTTCTACAATGAGCAGTTCTTC. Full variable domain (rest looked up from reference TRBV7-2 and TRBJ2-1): GAGVSQSPSNKVTEKGKDVELRCDPISGHTALYWYRQSLGQGLEFLIYFQGNSAPDKSGLPSDRFSAERTGGSVSTLTIQRTQQEDSAVYLCASSAGLGFYNEQFFGPGTRLTVL.

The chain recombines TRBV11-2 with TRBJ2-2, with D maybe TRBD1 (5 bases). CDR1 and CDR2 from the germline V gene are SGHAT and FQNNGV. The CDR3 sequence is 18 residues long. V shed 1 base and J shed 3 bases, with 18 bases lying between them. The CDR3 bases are TGTGCCAGCAGCTTAGTCACACGGTCGGCAGGGTACACCGGGGAGCTGTTTTTT. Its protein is CASSLVTRSAGYTGELFF. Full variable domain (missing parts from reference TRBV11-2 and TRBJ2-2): EAGVAQSPRYKIIEKRQSVAFWCNPISGHATLYWYQQILGQGPKLLIQFQNNGVVDDSQLPKDRFSAERLKGVDSTLKIQPAKLEDSAVYLCASSLVTRSAGYTGELFFGEGSRLTVL.

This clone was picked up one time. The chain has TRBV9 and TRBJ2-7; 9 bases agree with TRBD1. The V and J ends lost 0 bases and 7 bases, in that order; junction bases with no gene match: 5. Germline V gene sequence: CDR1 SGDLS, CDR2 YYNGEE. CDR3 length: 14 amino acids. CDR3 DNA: TGTGCCAGCAGCGTAGGGGACAGGGTGGGAGAGCAGTACTTC. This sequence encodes CASSVGDRVGEQYF.

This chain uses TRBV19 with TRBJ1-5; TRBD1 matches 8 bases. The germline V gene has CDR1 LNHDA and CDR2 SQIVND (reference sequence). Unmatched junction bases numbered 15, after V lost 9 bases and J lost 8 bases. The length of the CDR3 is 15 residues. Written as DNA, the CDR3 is TGTGCCAGCCTAAGGACAGGGTTCCTCGGGGAGCCCCAGCATTTT. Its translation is CASLRTGFLGEPQHF.

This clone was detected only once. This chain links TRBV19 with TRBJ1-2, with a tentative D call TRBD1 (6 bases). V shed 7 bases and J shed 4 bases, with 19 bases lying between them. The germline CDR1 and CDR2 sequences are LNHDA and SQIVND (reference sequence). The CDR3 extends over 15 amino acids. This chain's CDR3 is CASKSDGRGIYGYTF. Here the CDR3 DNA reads TGTGCCAGTAAATCGGACGGGAGGGGGATCTATGGCTACACCTTC.

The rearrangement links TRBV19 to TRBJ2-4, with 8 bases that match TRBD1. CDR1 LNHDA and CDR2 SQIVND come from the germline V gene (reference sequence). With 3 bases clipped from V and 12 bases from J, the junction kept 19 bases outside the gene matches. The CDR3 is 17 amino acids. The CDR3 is CASSIPTGGGTGGTQYF. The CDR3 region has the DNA TGTGCCAGTAGTATCCCCACCGGAGGGGGCACAGGGGGTACTCAGTACTTC. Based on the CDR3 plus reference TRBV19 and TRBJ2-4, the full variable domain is DGGITQSPKYLFRKEGQNVTLSCEQNLNHDAMYWYRQDPGQGLRLIYYSQIVNDFQKGDIAEGYSVSREKKESFPLTVTSAQKNPTAFYLCASSIPTGGGTGGTQYFGAGTRLSVL.

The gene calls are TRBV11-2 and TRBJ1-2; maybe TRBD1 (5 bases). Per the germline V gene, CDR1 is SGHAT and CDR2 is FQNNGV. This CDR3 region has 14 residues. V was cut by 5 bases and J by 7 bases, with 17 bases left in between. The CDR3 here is CASSPFGAAFGYTF. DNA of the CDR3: TGTGCCAGCAGCCCGTTCGGGGCAGCCTTTGGCTACACCTTC.

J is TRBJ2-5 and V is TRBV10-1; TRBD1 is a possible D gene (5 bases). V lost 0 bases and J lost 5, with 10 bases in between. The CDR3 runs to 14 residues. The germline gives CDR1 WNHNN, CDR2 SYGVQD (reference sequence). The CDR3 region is CASSESGRVETQYF. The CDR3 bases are TGCGCCAGCAGTGAGTCGGGCAGGGTCGAGACCCAGTACTTC.

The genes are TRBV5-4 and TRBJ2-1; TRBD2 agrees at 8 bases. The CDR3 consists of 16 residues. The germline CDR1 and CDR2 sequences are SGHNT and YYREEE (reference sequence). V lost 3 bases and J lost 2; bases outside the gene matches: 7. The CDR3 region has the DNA TGTGCCAGCAGCTCCCGGGGGGGGTACACCTACAATGAGCAGTTCTTC. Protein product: CASSSRGGYTYNEQFF.

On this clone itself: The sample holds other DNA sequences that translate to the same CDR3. The CDR3 DNA follows: TGTGCCAGCAGACCCGGGACAGGGAGCACAGATACGCAGTATTTT. It encodes CASRPGTGSTDTQYF. The chain has TRBV6-1 and TRBJ2-3, with 9 nucleotides matching TRBD1. CDR3 length: 15 residues. With 6 bases clipped from V and 0 bases from J, the junction kept 4 bases outside the gene matches. Germline CDR1 MNHNS, CDR2 SASEGT.

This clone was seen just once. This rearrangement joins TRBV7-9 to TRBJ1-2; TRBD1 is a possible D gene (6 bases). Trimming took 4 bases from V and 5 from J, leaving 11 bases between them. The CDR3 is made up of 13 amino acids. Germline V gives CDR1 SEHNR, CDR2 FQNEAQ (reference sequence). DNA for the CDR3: TGTGCCAGCAGCTCGGGACAAAGATATGGCTACACCTTC. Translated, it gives CASSSGQRYGYTF.

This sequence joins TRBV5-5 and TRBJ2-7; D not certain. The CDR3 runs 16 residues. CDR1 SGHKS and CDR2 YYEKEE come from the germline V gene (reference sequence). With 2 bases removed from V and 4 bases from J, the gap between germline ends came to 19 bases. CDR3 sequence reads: CASSFPDRLGDYEQYF. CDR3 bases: TGTGCCAGCAGCTTTCCGGACCGCCTTGGGGATTACGAGCAGTACTTC. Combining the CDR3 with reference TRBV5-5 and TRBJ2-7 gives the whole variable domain DAGVTQSPTHLIKTRGQQVTLRCSPISGHKSVSWYQQVLGQGPQFIFQYYEKEERGRGNFPDRFSARQFPNYSSELNVNALLLGDSALYLCASSFPDRLGDYEQYFGPGTRLTVT.

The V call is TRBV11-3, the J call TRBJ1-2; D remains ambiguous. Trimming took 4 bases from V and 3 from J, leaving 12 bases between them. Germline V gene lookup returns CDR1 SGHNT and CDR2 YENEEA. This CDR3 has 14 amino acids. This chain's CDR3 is CASSSSPGDYGYTF. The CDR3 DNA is TGTGCCAGCAGCTCCAGTCCTGGGGACTATGGCTACACCTTC.

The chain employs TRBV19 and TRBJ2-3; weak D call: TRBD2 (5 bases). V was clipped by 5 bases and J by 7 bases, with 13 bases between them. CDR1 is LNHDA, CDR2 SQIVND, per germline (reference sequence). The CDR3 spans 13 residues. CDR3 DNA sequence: TGTGCCAGTAGTCTCGGGGAAGGATATACGCAGTATTTT. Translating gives CASSLGEGYTQYF.

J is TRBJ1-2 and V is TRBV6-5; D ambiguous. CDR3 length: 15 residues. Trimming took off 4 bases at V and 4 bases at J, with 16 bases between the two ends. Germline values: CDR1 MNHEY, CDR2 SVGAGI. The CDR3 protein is CASSFNGPNPYGYTF. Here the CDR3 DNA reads TGTGCCAGCAGTTTCAACGGGCCTAACCCCTATGGCTACACCTTC.

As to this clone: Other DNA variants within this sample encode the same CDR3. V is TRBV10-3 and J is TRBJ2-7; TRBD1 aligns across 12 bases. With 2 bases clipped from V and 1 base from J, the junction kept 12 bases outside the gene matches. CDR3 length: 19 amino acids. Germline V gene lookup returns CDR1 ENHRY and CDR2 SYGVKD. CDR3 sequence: CAISEPPGQGARGSYEQYF. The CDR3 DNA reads TGTGCCATCAGTGAGCCACCGGGACAGGGGGCAAGGGGATCCTACGAGCAGTACTTC.

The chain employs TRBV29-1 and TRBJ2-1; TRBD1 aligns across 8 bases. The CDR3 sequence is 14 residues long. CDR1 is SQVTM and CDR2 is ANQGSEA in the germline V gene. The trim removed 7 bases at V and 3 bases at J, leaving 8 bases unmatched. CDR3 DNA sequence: TGCAGCGCCATTTTCGACAGGGGCTACAATGAGCAGTTCTTC. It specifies CSAIFDRGYNEQFF.

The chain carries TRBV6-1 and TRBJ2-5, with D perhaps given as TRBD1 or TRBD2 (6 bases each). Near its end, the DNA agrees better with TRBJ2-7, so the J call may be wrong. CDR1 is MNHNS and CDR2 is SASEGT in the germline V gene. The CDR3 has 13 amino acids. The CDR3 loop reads CASTGGTTYEQYF. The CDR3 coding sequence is TGTGCCAGCACCGGCGGGACAACCTACGAGCAGTACTTC.

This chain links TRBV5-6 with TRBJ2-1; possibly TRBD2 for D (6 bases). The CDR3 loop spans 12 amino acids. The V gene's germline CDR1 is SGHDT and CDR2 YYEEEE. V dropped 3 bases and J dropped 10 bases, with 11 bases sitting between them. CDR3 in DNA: TGTGCCAGCAGCTGGCTAGCGACAGAGCAGTTCTTC. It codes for CASSWLATEQFF. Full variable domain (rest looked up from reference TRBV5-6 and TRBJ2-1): DAGVTQSPTHLIKTRGQQVTLRCSPKSGHDTVSWYQQALGQGPQFIFQYYEEEERQRGNFPDRFSGHQFPNYSSELNVNALLLGDSALYLCASSWLATEQFFGPGTRLTVL.

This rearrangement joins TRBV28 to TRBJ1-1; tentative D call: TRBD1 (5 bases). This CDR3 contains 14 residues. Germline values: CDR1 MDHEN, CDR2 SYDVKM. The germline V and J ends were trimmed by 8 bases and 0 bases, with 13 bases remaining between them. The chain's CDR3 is CASFPGTVNTEAFF. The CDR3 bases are TGTGCCAGCTTTCCCGGGACGGTGAACACTGAAGCTTTCTTT.

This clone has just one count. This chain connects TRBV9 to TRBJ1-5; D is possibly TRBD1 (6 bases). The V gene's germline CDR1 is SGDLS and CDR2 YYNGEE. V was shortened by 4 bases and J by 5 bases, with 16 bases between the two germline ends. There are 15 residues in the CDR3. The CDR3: CASSSGRGDDQPQHF. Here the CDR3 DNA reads TGTGCCAGCAGCTCCGGGAGGGGGGACGATCAGCCCCAGCATTTT.

The CDR3 is CASIKQGDTEAFF. The CDR3 nucleotides are TGTGCCAGCATTAAACAGGGCGACACTGAAGCTTTCTTT. The chain couples TRBV6-6 to TRBJ1-1; a possible D gene is TRBD1 (6 bases). CDR1 MNHNY and CDR2 SVGAGI come from the germline V gene (reference sequence). V was pared by 7 bases and J by 3 bases, with 12 bases between. The CDR3 is 13 residues long.

The CDR3 region has the DNA TGTGCCTCAAAAACGTCGGGGGGGGGCACTGAAGCTTTCTTT. It translates to CASKTSGGGTEAFF. The rearrangement links TRBV30 to TRBJ1-1, with a tentative D call TRBD1 (5 bases). V was pared by 7 bases and J by 4 bases, with 19 bases between. The germline CDR1 and CDR2 sequences are GTSNPN and SVGIG (reference sequence). The CDR3 totals 14 residues.

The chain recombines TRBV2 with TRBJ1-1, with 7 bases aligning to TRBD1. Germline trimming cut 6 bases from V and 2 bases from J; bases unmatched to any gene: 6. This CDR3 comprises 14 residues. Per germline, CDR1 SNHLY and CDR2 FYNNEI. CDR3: CASRATGRNTEAFF. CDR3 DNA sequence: TGTGCCAGCAGAGCGACAGGGCGAAACACTGAAGCTTTCTTT.

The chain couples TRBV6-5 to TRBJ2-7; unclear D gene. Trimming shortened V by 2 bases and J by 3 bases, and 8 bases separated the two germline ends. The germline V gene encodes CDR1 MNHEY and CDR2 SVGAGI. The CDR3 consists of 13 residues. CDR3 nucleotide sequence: TGTGCCAGCAGTTACCGAGTCGACTACGAGCAGTACTTC. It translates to CASSYRVDYEQYF.

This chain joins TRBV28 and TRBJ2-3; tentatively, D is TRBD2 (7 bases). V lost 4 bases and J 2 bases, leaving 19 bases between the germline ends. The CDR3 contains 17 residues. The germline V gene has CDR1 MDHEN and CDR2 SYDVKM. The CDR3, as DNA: TGTGCCAGCAGTTGGGGTCTTGGGGGGGCAAACACAGATACGCAGTATTTT. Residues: CASSWGLGGANTDTQYF.